Here is one T cell receptor (beta chain) with its context. Symptom resolution, clearance, or two negative PCRs marked donors in Cohort 3 as recovered. This sample stems from a study of blood T cell repertoires in COVID-19. Measured with immunoSEQ multiplex PCR; TCRdb has only the in-frame clones, and not every one. The sample consists of a few hundred thousand clones, roughly 89% of them appearing once. The germline CDR1 and CDR2 sequences are MDHEN and SYDVKM. The ends were cut back, 11 bases at V and 3 bases at J, with 10 bases in the middle. The CDR3 contains 11 residues. The receptor was isolated from a woman aged 60-70 years who had recovered from COVID-19. Sequencing was carried out using PBMCs or T cells enriched from blood (not recorded which). The J gene is TRBJ1-2, the V gene TRBV28; possible D gene TRBD1, 5 bases. The CDR3 region is CAAGKHYGYTF. The CDR3 nucleotides read TGTGCCGCAGGGAAGCACTATGGCTACACCTTC.